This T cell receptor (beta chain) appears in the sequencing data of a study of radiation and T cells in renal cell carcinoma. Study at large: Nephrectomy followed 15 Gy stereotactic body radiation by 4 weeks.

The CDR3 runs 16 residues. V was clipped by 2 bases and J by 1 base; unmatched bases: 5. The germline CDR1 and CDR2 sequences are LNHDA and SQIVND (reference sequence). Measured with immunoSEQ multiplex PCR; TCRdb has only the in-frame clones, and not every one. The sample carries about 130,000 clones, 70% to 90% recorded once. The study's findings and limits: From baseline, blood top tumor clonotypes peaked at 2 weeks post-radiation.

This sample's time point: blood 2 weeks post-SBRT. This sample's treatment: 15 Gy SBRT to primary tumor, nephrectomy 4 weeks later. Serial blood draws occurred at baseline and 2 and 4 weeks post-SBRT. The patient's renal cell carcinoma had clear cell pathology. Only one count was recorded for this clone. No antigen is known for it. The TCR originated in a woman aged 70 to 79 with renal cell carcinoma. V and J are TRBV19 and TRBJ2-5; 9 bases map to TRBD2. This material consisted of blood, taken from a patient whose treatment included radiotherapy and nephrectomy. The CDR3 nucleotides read TGTGCCAGTAGTATACTGCTAGCGGGGACCCAAGAGACCCAGTACTTC. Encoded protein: CASSILLAGTQETQYF.